This entry describes one TCR beta chain. Its target antigen remains unknown. No clone much larger than this one lies a single base away; base qualities are absent. This sample was included in a study of ipilimumab plus nivolumab after autologous stem cell transplantation (dated by TCRdb to 2020 to 2023). Regarding the study in general: A median of roughly 5 ipilimumab doses and 8 nivolumab doses was received by trial patients. Patients with high-risk diffuse large B cell lymphoma, mature T cell lymphoma, or multiple myeloma undergoing autologous transplant were enrolled in the trial. The intent-to-treat population of the trial consisted of some 36 patients. The DLBCL cohort included primary refractory and relapsed disease, with 18-month progression-free survival of approximately 83% and 30% respectively. Results and caveats for the whole study, not just this receptor: The authors concluded that, as post-transplant consolidation, combined checkpoint inhibition appeared tolerable. Per the authors, a biologic rationale for further study of the post-transplant checkpoint inhibition approach was offered by T cell receptor repertoire, regulatory T cell phenotype and gut microbiota profiles.

V is pared back by 0 bases and J by 8 bases, with 19 bases lying between the germline termini. The germline V gene specifies SGHRS as CDR1 and YFSETQ as CDR2. The CDR3 covers 16 residues, taking in both the cysteine and the phenylalanine. Only CDR3 DNA remains: 48 bases, in frame from the first base. Library construction relied on the immunoSEQ multiplex PCR assay. The table comes from immuneACCESS by way of TCRdb, which keeps in-frame sequences with V and J called. Part of the clones is missing from these tables; in studies checked, under half for an unresolved V gene and the rest for unknown reasons. The sample has tens of thousands of clones on record, around 84% of them singletons. Less than 5.5% of the sample belongs to the ten largest clones. Checkpoint therapy began 14 to 28 days after autologous transplant, with ipilimumab given at 1 mg/kg intravenously on day 1 of selected weeks. Nivolumab was given at 3 mg/kg intravenously on day 1 of weeks 1, 4, 7, 10, and every two weeks through week 26. This Phase Ib clinical trial tested ipilimumab plus nivolumab, a combined checkpoint inhibition, as consolidation after autologous stem cell transplantation.

The V gene is TRBV5-1 and the J gene is TRBJ2-3; the D gene is perhaps TRBD2, from 6 matching bases. The source of this sequence is a male donor with diffuse large B-cell lymphoma. The specimen was PBMCs, collected in a trial of ipilimumab plus nivolumab as post-transplant consolidation. The CDR3 in this case is CASSLEGAVMRGTQYF. The DNA is as follows: TGCGCCAGCAGCTTGGAAGGTGCGGTCATGCGGGGTACGCAGTATTTT.